Presented here are 7 T cell receptor beta chains from one specimen sequenced in a study of OX40 agonist ivuxolimab in advanced cancers. The library was obtained by the immunoSEQ multiplex PCR assay. What TCRdb holds here is the immuneACCESS table cut down to in-frame rearrangements. Part of the clones is not present; checked against another copy, under half of the missing clones reflect an unresolved V gene, and the others are unexplained. This sample holds about 12,000 clones; 80% to 90% were observed only once. The top ten clonotypes cover around an eighth of the sample. This specimen was CD4+ or CD8+ T cells sorted from blood, taken in a trial of the OX40 agonist ivuxolimab. The receptors were gathered from an adult with an advanced solid tumor such as melanoma, head and neck, liver or kidney cancer.

This clone has just one count. This chain links TRBV4-2 with TRBJ2-7; 7 nucleotides agree with TRBD2. The germline CDR1 and CDR2 sequences are LGHNA and YNFKEQ. The CDR3 covers 14 residues. V lost 2 bases, J lost 5 bases, and 6 bases stayed unmatched. CDR3 in amino acids: CASSQRRGWDEQYF. CDR3 DNA sequence: TGTGCCAGCAGCCAACGGCGGGGGTGGGACGAGCAGTACTTC.

By proportion, this clone is medium-sized. The CDR3 coding sequence is TGCGCCAGCAGCCAAGTCGGGGGAGCCGTTGAGACCCAGTACTTC. Translation: CASSQVGGAVETQYF. The J gene is TRBJ2-5, the V gene TRBV4-3; a possible D gene is TRBD2 (6 bases). Germline CDR1 and CDR2: LGHNA and YSLEER. The CDR3 is 15 amino acids. V lost 1 base and J lost 5, with 14 bases in between.

The rearrangement links TRBV21-1 to TRBJ2-1; TRBD1, as called in the table, went unchecked against the DNA. TRBV21-1 is a pseudogene. This CDR3 is built from 17 residues. The CDR3: CASSNPQEPSSYNEQFF. CDR3 sequence (DNA): TGTGCCAGCAGCAACCCACAGGAACCCAGCTCCTACAATGAGCAGTTCTTC.

The V and J genes are TRBV7-9 and TRBJ2-3; 7 bases map to TRBD1. The germline CDR1 and CDR2 sequences are SEHNR and FQNEAQ (reference sequence). The CDR3 runs 15 residues. The ends lost 6 bases at V and 4 bases at J; junction bases unmatched: 10. The CDR3, as DNA: TGTGCCAGCAGTCCCACAGGGGAATTGGCAGATACGCAGTATTTT. Encoded protein: CASSPTGELADTQYF.

This clone occurred once. The rearrangement joins TRBV28 to TRBJ2-1; D is undetermined. The V gene lost 3 bases and the J gene lost 8 bases, with 5 bases spanning the gap. CDR1 is MDHEN, CDR2 SYDVKM, per germline. The CDR3 consists of 11 residues. CDR3 DNA sequence: TGTGCCAGCAGTTTTAGCCATGAGCAGTTCTTC. This translates into CASSFSHEQFF.

The rearrangement joins TRBV9 to TRBJ1-1; a weak D match, TRBD1 (5 bases). The CDR3 extends over 14 amino acids. The germline V and J ends were trimmed by 4 bases and 5 bases, with 15 bases remaining between them. Germline lookup yields CDR1 SGDLS and CDR2 YYNGEE. In DNA, the CDR3 is TGTGCCAGCAGCCCAAGTATGGGGCTGACTGAAGCTTTCTTT. This translates into CASSPSMGLTEAFF.

J is TRBJ2-2 and V is TRBV9; TRBD1 might be the D (6 bases). V was clipped by 5 bases and J by 3 bases, with 11 bases between them. CDR1 is SGDLS, CDR2 YYNGEE, per germline. The CDR3 has 14 amino acids. The CDR3 loop is CASREGGDTGELFF. In DNA form, the CDR3 reads TGTGCCAGCAGGGAAGGGGGAGACACCGGGGAGCTGTTTTTT. Looking up the rest from reference TRBV9 and TRBJ2-2 gives the full variable domain: DSGVTQTPKHLITATGQRVTLRCSPRSGDLSVYWYQQSLDQGLQFLIQYYNGEERAKGNILERFSAQQFPDLHSELNLSSLELGDSALYFCASREGGDTGELFFGEGSRLTVL.